Each of the 18 T cell receptor beta chains below was sequenced from the same sample in a study of cytomegalovirus exposure and HLA in healthy donors. It was with 60 Vbeta and 13 Jbeta primers that the PCR ran. This table comes from immunoSEQ multiplex PCR, and its TCRdb copy is limited to in-frame clones, with some not included. The profile shows about 150,000 clones, over 70% of them singletons. The material sequenced was PBMCs. Source of these receptors: a man aged 30-40 years in good health and CMV-seropositive.

The V gene is TRBV18, the J gene TRBJ2-1; 11 nucleotides align to TRBD1. From germline, CDR1 is KGHSH and CDR2 LQKENI. The J segment lost 6 bases and the V segment lost 2 bases, leaving 12 bases of the junction unmatched. The CDR3 extends over 18 amino acids. CDR3 in amino acids: CASSPEGQGASAFNEQFF. The CDR3 DNA follows: TGTGCCAGCTCACCAGAAGGACAGGGGGCTTCGGCCTTCAATGAGCAGTTCTTC.

CDR3 residues: CAGNSDRGTDTQYF. The CDR3 DNA reads as TGTGCCGGAAACTCGGACAGGGGTACAGATACGCAGTATTTT. J is TRBJ2-3 and V is TRBV6-1; 9 bases line up with TRBD1. Germline trimming cut 11 bases from V and 3 bases from J; bases unmatched to any gene: 9. CDR3 length: 14 residues. Germline V gene data show CDR1 as MNHNS and CDR2 as SASEGT.

This clone was detected only a few times. The chain links TRBV5-1 to TRBJ2-7, with D possibly TRBD2 on 5 matching bases. Germline V CDR1 and CDR2: SGHRS, YFSETQ. CDR3 length: 14 amino acids. Trimming removed 2 bases at V and 0 bases at J, with 9 bases between. CDR3 nucleotide sequence: TGCGCCAGCAGCTTAAGAGCGGACTCCTACGAGCAGTACTTC. Protein sequence: CASSLRADSYEQYF. The full variable domain, rest sourced from reference TRBV5-1 and TRBJ2-7, is KAGVTQTPRYLIKTRGQQVTLSCSPISGHRSVSWYQQTPGQGLQFLFEYFSETQRNKGNFPGRFSGRQFSNSRSEMNVSTLELGDSALYLCASSLRADSYEQYFGPGTRLTVT.

The V and J genes are TRBV5-1 and TRBJ2-1; 10 bases agree with TRBD1. The CDR3 is made up of 16 amino acids. Per germline, CDR1 SGHRS and CDR2 YFSETQ. The trim removed 4 bases at V and 2 bases at J, leaving 6 bases unmatched. The CDR3 spells CASSRTGTGAYNEQFF. The CDR3 DNA is TGCGCCAGCAGCCGTACCGGGACAGGGGCCTACAATGAGCAGTTCTTC.

The chain recombines TRBV4-3 with TRBJ2-7, with 8 bases fitting TRBD2. Germline CDR1 is LGHNA and CDR2 is YSLEER. The CDR3 extends over 14 amino acids. The V and J ends lost 2 bases and 7 bases, in that order; junction bases with no gene match: 7. CDR3 loop: CASSQNGGAWEQYF. In DNA form, the CDR3 reads TGCGCCAGCAGCCAAAACGGGGGGGCCTGGGAGCAGTACTTC.

V is TRBV6-5 and J is TRBJ2-7; 7 bases fit TRBD1. V gave up 2 bases and J gave up 5 bases; unmatched junction bases: 3. Germline V gene data show CDR1 as MNHEY and CDR2 as SVGAGI. This CDR3 has 13 residues. Written as DNA, the CDR3 is TGTGCCAGCAGTTACGACAGGGTCCACGAGCAGTACTTC. It translates to CASSYDRVHEQYF.

The chain joins TRBV6-1 to TRBJ1-2; TRBD1 might be the D (6 bases). CDR3 length: 14 amino acids. Trimming cost V 5 bases and J 1 base, with 11 bases left between them. The germline V gene has CDR1 MNHNS and CDR2 SASEGT. The CDR3 DNA reads TGTGCCAGCAGTCTCCGGGACAATAACTATGGCTACACCTTC. Its translation is CASSLRDNNYGYTF.

With respect to this clone: Relative to the germline gene, one junction end is altered; a read error may explain this. The V gene is TRBV9, the J gene TRBJ2-3, with 7 bases that match TRBD1. This CDR3 is 14 amino acids long. CDR1 and CDR2 (germline): SGDLS, YYNGEE. The CDR3 DNA follows: TGTACCAGCAGCGTAGTTCCCGAGGGGGCTACGCAGTATTTT. Residues: CTSSVVPEGATQYF. Complete variable domain (other parts from reference TRBV9 and TRBJ2-3): DSGVTQTPKHLITATGQRVTLRCSPRSGDLSVYWYQQSLDQGLQFLIQYYNGEERAKGNILERFSAQQFPDLHSELNLSSLELGDSALYFCTSSVVPEGATQYFGPGTRLTVL.

This chain uses TRBV5-6 with TRBJ2-1, with D unclear. With 5 bases removed from V and 4 bases from J, the gap between germline ends came to 7 bases. Germline V lookup: CDR1 SGHDT, CDR2 YYEEEE. This CDR3 has 12 residues. The CDR3 DNA reads TGTGCCAGCAGTGGCATTTACAATGAGCAGTTCTTC. This gives the protein CASSGIYNEQFF.

J is TRBJ1-2 and V is TRBV29-1, with TRBD1 identical over 7 bases. V lost 1 base to trimming and J lost 4 bases; unmatched junction nucleotides: 6. The CDR3 has 14 residues. CDR1 SQVTM and CDR2 ANQGSEA come from the germline V gene. The CDR3 spells CSVEGSGGPYGYTF. In DNA, the CDR3 is TGCAGCGTTGAAGGATCAGGGGGACCCTATGGCTACACCTTC.

The V and J genes are TRBV7-2 and TRBJ2-1; 7 nucleotides agree with TRBD1. This CDR3 is built from 14 residues. J lost 5 bases, V lost 3 bases, and 4 bases had no gene match. Germline loops: CDR1 SGHTA, CDR2 FQGNSA. Here the CDR3 DNA reads TGTGCCAGCAGCTTGGGACAGAGAGACAATGAGCAGTTCTTC. It yields the protein CASSLGQRDNEQFF.

This sequence joins TRBV5-1 and TRBJ2-7, with TRBD1 matching 8 bases. The CDR3 extends over 13 amino acids. Germline V gene lookup returns CDR1 SGHRS and CDR2 YFSETQ. Trimming removed 7 bases from V and 5 bases from J; junction bases left unmatched: 8. The CDR3, as DNA: TGCGCCAGCTGTGTGACAGGGGCAGACGAGCAGTACTTC. Amino acids: CASCVTGADEQYF.

The chain employs TRBV5-6 and TRBJ2-6; D is unclear. With 4 bases removed from V and 1 base from J, the gap between germline ends came to 9 bases. The CDR3 runs 15 residues. Germline assignment: CDR1 SGHDT and CDR2 YYEEEE. In DNA form, the CDR3 reads TGTGCCAGCAGCCCAGAAGTATCTGGGGCCAACGTCCTGACTTTC. Translated: CASSPEVSGANVLTF. Based on the CDR3 plus reference TRBV5-6 and TRBJ2-6, the full variable domain is DAGVTQSPTHLIKTRGQQVTLRCSPKSGHDTVSWYQQALGQGPQFIFQYYEEEERQRGNFPDRFSGHQFPNYSSELNVNALLLGDSALYLCASSPEVSGANVLTFGAGSRLTVL.

Comments on this clone: A junction end diverges from the germline sequence, so it may reflect a read error. The V call is TRBV5-6, the J call TRBJ2-6; maybe TRBD2 (7 bases). Germline values: CDR1 SGHDT, CDR2 YYEEEE. CDR3 length: 16 residues. The CDR3 DNA reads TGTGCCAGCAGCTATCCACGGGGGGCCGGGGCCAACGGCCTGACTTTC. Translating gives CASSYPRGAGANGLTF.

This chain uses TRBV6-5 with TRBJ2-5; 7 bases fit TRBD1. The CDR3 sequence is 12 residues long. Germline V gives CDR1 MNHEY, CDR2 SVGAGI. The junction had 0 bases not matched to a gene; V was cut back by 6 bases and J by 2 bases. Here the CDR3 reads CASRQGQETQYF. CDR3 in DNA: TGTGCCAGCAGACAGGGGCAAGAGACCCAGTACTTC.

The genes are TRBV6-6 and TRBJ2-3; maybe TRBD1 (5 bases). Per germline, CDR1 MNHNY and CDR2 SVGAGI (reference sequence). Trimming took 2 bases from V and 6 from J, leaving 12 bases between them. This CDR3 has 14 amino acids. The CDR3 protein is CASSYVAGWDTQYF. DNA for the CDR3: TGTGCCAGCAGTTACGTCGCAGGGTGGGATACGCAGTATTTT.

The chain is built from TRBV5-8 and TRBJ2-4; 7 nucleotides agree with TRBD1. V shed 0 bases, J shed 2 bases, and the junction held 2 bases outside the gene matches. The CDR3 loop spans 15 amino acids. Per germline, CDR1 SGHTS and CDR2 YDEGEE. The CDR3 DNA reads TGTGCCAGCAGCTTGGGACAGGGTTCCAAAAACATTCAGTACTTC. Residues: CASSLGQGSKNIQYF.

The chain recombines TRBV29-1 with TRBJ1-4; 12 bases line up with TRBD1. J was trimmed by 8 bases and V by 5 bases; bases with no gene match: 3. Per germline, CDR1 SQVTM and CDR2 ANQGSEA. CDR3 length: 13 amino acids. The CDR3 here is CSVLGQGAEKLFF. The CDR3 region has the DNA TGCAGCGTTCTGGGACAGGGGGCGGAAAAACTGTTTTTT. Full variable domain (rest looked up from reference TRBV29-1 and TRBJ1-4): SAVISQKPSRDICQRGTSLTIQCQVDSQVTMMFWYRQQPGQSLTLIATANQGSEATYESGFVIDKFPISRPNLTFSTLTVSNMSPEDSSIYLCSVLGQGAEKLFFGSGTQLSVL.